The entry below describes one T cell receptor (beta chain). Its antigen is unknown. No much larger clonotype is one base removed from it; base qualities were not supplied. Participants in the prospective study were enrolled through a virtual design, were aged roughly 18 to 100 years, and lived in about 25 United States geographic areas. Cohort assignment in the prospective study relied on participant-reported clinical history from a screening survey and a study questionnaire. Exposed participants had been in contact with someone with a PCR-confirmed or clinician-diagnosed COVID-19 case within 2 weeks of study entry. Each participant in the prospective study had whole blood, serum and a nasopharyngeal or oropharyngeal swab collected by mobile phlebotomists. Over an approximately 2-month period, participants in the prospective study had the option of providing additional blood draws and questionnaires. Before DNA extraction, prospective study blood samples were shipped either frozen or at room temperature.

The immunoSEQ Assay, a bias-controlled multiplex PCR, was used to amplify TCRbeta CDR3 regions from genomic DNA. Per the authors' processing: Nucleated cell counts per sample were estimated from amplification of reference gene primers within the assay. Sequence reads were collapsed and filtered to measure the absolute abundance of every unique TCRbeta CDR3 rearrangement. For each sample, productive Simpson clonality was calculated by taking the square root of Simpson's diversity index across productive rearrangements. This is the immuneACCESS table as TCRdb keeps it, with only in-frame sequences that have V and J called. A part of the clones is gone; compared with another copy, unresolved V genes explain less than half, and the rest is unexplained. The V and J calls and clone size are taken from that table; D and trimming were inferred from the DNA. Within this sample are a few hundred thousand clones, with around 88% of them counted one time only. The top ten constitute approximately 4% of the sample.

The sample originates from a study of blood T cell repertoires in COVID-19 (dated by TCRdb to the early 2020s). The study in broad terms: Collaborator samples came from the United States, Italy and Spain and covered acute and convalescent phases of COVID-19. The prospective study material was composed of cDNA or gDNA derived from T cells, B-cell-depleted T cells, or PBMCs. Subjects who had been exposed to COVID-19, were actively infected with it, or had recovered from it provided the deeply sampled blood TCRbeta repertoires that made up the dataset. The repertoires were released in a freely available public database meant as a resource for research on the immune response to SARS-CoV-2. Samples were obtained from the ongoing ImmuneRACE study (first 160 participants) and from about 1,300 subjects provided by 6 global collaborators. Sample metadata almost always included a de-identified subject ID, COVID-19 status, age in years and sex. Where HLA class I and class II types were available, the types were taken from metadata supplied by the sample provider, not from assay-based typing.

The CDR3 runs 14 residues from the cysteine to the phenylalanine. Only the CDR3 DNA is retained, 42 bases long and in frame from the first base. Trimming costs V 4 bases and J 6 bases, and their ends lie 15 bases apart. CDR1 and CDR2 are drawn from the germline V gene (reference sequence): LNHDA, SQIVND. Broad study findings and their caveats: The amount of clinical and demographic metadata varied by source and participant and was provided uncurated.

The clonotype originates from a woman in her 30s who had been exposed to COVID-19. The V and J genes are TRBV19 and TRBJ1-2; TRBD1 could be the D gene, as 5 bases match. Material for sequencing was PBMCs or T cells enriched from blood (not recorded which). At the DNA level, the sequence is TGTGCCAGTAGTAGCCAGGAACCAGGGAATGGCTACACCTTC. This gives the protein CASSSQEPGNGYTF. When the CDR3 is completed using the reference TRBV19 and TRBJ1-2 genes on either side, the full variable domain is DGGITQSPKYLFRKEGQNVTLSCEQNLNHDAMYWYRQDPGQGLRLIYYSQIVNDFQKGDIAEGYSVSREKKESFPLTVTSAQKNPTAFYLCASSSQEPGNGYTFGSGTRLTVV.